This TCR beta chain was sequenced during a study of T cells in women clearing cervical HPV infection. Looking at the study overall: Case blood drawn at lesion detection; control blood after infection cleared.

Regarding this clone: As yet, its antigen is unknown.

Repertoires were generated with immunoSEQ multiplex PCR, while TCRdb's copy carries only in-frame clones and drops some. In total, the table holds about 30,000 clones. The study's findings and limits: Unknown T-cell numbers per sample may underlie the richness differences.

The specimen sequenced was blood buffy coat. The TCR sequence derives from a woman aged 18 to 75 with a cervical HPV16 infection that either progressed to CIN3+ or cleared (not recorded which).

This chain's CDR3 is CASSQILAGGLNEQFF. The part of the CDR3 DNA that was read is TGCGCCAGCAGCCAAATACTAGCGGGGGGGCTCAATGAG. The V and J genes are TRBV4-1 and TRBJ2-1; TRBD2 matches 13 bases. The CDR3 extends 3 residues past the end of the read, so its final part is completed from the germline J gene. J gave up 6 bases and V 2 bases, and 4 bases lay outside the gene matches. Germline V CDR1 and CDR2: MGHRA, YSYEKL. This CDR3 region has 16 residues.